This entry describes one TCR beta chain. Its antigen is not known. The data belong to a study of Tregs in tolerant kidney transplant recipients. Points from the study as a whole: Some patients' samples used different primers over time, so nucleotide sequences weren't comparable. Expanding Tregs on activated donor B cells appeared to best identify donor-specific TCRbeta clones. Biological reproducibility was not directly addressed in this study.

J was trimmed by 1 base and V by 4 bases; bases with no gene match: 9. CDR3 size: 17 residues. Germline V gene data show CDR1 as SGHTA and CDR2 as FQGTGA. Recipients received nonmyeloablative bone marrow transplants from related graft donors, with transient mixed chimerism. CD4+CD25+CD127- Tregs, CD4+CD25- non-Tregs, CD4 and CD8 cells were sorted. The protocol was immunoSEQ multiplex PCR, while the TCRdb copy is restricted to in-frame clones and leaves out a portion. The sample includes roughly 80,000 clones, around 90% seen only once; the top ten take 1.6%. This specimen was CD4+ T cells from blood (PBMCs), taken 24 months after the transplant. This rearrangement joins TRBV7-3 to TRBJ2-2; TRBD1 aligns across 7 bases. The receptor comes from a human patient who received a combined kidney and bone marrow transplant. T cells may partly derive from the graft donor. The CDR3 region has the DNA TGTGCCAGCAGCTCTACTACGGACAGGAGGAACACCGGGGAGCTGTTTTTT. Translated, it gives CASSSTTDRRNTGELFF.